This T cell receptor beta chain was captured by sequencing in a study of CD8 T cells in Susac syndrome. cDNA came from about 0.5 to 1 ug RNA primed by random hexamers. TCRdb fed the immunoSEQ multiplex PCR reads into MiXCR, producing one record per CDR3 protein. The table has some 57,000 distinct CDR3 sequences, approximately 90% seen once. V gave up 5 bases and J gave up 7 bases, with 15 bases separating them. Germline CDR1 reads SGHTA; CDR2 reads FQGTGA. The CDR3 covers 13 residues. Sequences were obtained from CD8+ T cells from PBMCs. This chain uses TRBV7-3 with TRBJ2-7; the D gene could be TRBD1 or TRBD2 (5 bases each). This sequence originates from a human donor in good health. CDR3 region: CASSPTVTGEQYF. CDR3 bases: TGTGCCAGCAGCCCGACAGTCACGGGGGAGCAGTACTTC.